The 32 T cell receptor beta chains below come from one sample, sequenced in a study of blood T cell repertoires in COVID-19. Profiled with immunoSEQ multiplex PCR; TCRdb holds only in-frame clones, not every one. The sample records about 130,000 clones, 79% being singletons. Sequencing was done on a sample of peripheral blood. The receptors were gathered from a woman in her 70s with COVID-19, enrolled during active disease.

The chain is built from TRBV18 and TRBJ2-7; 7 nucleotides match TRBD1. V trimming: 2 bases; J trimming: 7 bases; junction bases outside the gene matches: 11. CDR3 size: 15 residues. Germline V lookup: CDR1 KGHSH, CDR2 LQKENI. The CDR3 bases are TGTGCCAGCTCACCAACCCGGGACAGCCCCTGGGAGCAGTACTTC. Translation gives CASSPTRDSPWEQYF.

V gene TRBV3-1 (or the pseudogene TRBV3-2) combines with J gene TRBJ2-7, with 7 bases lining up with TRBD1. The CDR3 is made up of 13 amino acids. Germline-derived CDR1 and CDR2 are LGHDT and YNNKEL (reference sequence). V trimming: 4 bases; J trimming: 2 bases; junction bases outside the gene matches: 2. CDR3: CASSRQGAYEQYF. The CDR3 nucleotides read TGTGCCAGCAGCCGGCAGGGGGCCTACGAGCAGTACTTC.

This clone was observed once. V is TRBV11-2 and J is TRBJ2-5; maybe TRBD2 (5 bases). Germline V gene data show CDR1 as SGHAT and CDR2 as FQNNGV. This CDR3 has 16 residues. Trimming took off 2 bases at V and 4 bases at J, with 17 bases between the two ends. The CDR3, as DNA: TGTGCCAGCAGCTTATGGGCCCCGCGGGTTGGAGAGACCCAGTACTTC. It yields the protein CASSLWAPRVGETQYF.

With respect to this clone: Additional DNA sequences in this sample encode the identical CDR3. The gene calls are TRBV3-1 (or the pseudogene TRBV3-2) and TRBJ2-1, with 9 nucleotides matching TRBD2. With V trimmed by 6 bases and J by 1 base, 4 bases remained unmatched. This CDR3 comprises 15 residues. Germline V gene data show CDR1 as LGHDT and CDR2 as YNNKEL (reference sequence). Written as DNA, the CDR3 is TGTGCCAGCAGGCCGAGCGGGGGGTCCTACAATGAGCAGTTCTTC. Translation gives CASRPSGGSYNEQFF.

This chain connects TRBV11-2 to TRBJ1-2, with D perhaps TRBD1 (5 bases). The CDR3 is 16 amino acids. V lost 0 bases and J 3 bases, leaving 14 bases between the germline ends. The germline V gene encodes CDR1 SGHAT and CDR2 FQNNGV. CDR3 residues: CASSLDFLETDYGYTF. The DNA for the CDR3 is TGTGCCAGCAGCTTAGATTTCTTAGAGACAGACTATGGCTACACCTTC.

V is TRBV27 and J is TRBJ2-7, with D possibly TRBD2 on 6 matching bases. CDR1 and CDR2 (germline): MNHEY, SMNVEV (reference sequence). The CDR3 contains 13 residues. Trimming took off 2 bases at V and 3 bases at J, with 8 bases between the two ends. The CDR3 loop is CASSLGGFYEQYF. The DNA of the CDR3 is TGTGCCAGCAGTTTAGGGGGGTTCTACGAGCAGTACTTC.

The J gene is TRBJ2-3, the V gene TRBV9; 7 nucleotides agree with TRBD1. The CDR3 covers 14 residues. Unmatched junction bases numbered 4, after V lost 0 bases and J lost 6 bases. Germline CDR1 reads SGDLS; CDR2 reads YYNGEE. The CDR3 sequence is CASSVEGAYDTQYF. The CDR3, as DNA: TGTGCCAGCAGCGTAGAGGGGGCATACGATACGCAGTATTTT. The variable domain in full, with the rest retrieved from reference TRBV9 and TRBJ2-3, is DSGVTQTPKHLITATGQRVTLRCSPRSGDLSVYWYQQSLDQGLQFLIQYYNGEERAKGNILERFSAQQFPDLHSELNLSSLELGDSALYFCASSVEGAYDTQYFGPGTRLTVL.

The chain has TRBV9 and TRBJ2-7; perhaps TRBD2 as D (6 bases). Trimming pared 0 bases from V and 3 bases from J, leaving 13 bases between. The CDR3 spans 15 residues. Germline loops: CDR1 SGDLS, CDR2 YYNGEE. CDR3: CASSVDGADYYEQYF. The CDR3, as DNA: TGTGCCAGCAGCGTAGACGGGGCGGACTACTACGAGCAGTACTTC.

This rearrangement joins TRBV12-3 or TRBV12-4 to TRBJ1-6; D gene unclear. The CDR3 is made up of 12 amino acids. V lost 5 bases to trimming and J lost 14 bases, with 13 bases between them. The CDR3 bases are TGTGCCAGCAGTCCGAGGGTTCGGGCCCTCCACTTT. It yields the protein CASSPRVRALHF.

This clone was seen a single time. CDR3 coding DNA: TGTGCCAGCTCACAAGTGTCAGGGGGCCGCAATCAGCCCCAGCATTTT. Encoded protein: CASSQVSGGRNQPQHF. The V and J genes are TRBV18 and TRBJ1-5; the match to TRBD1 covers 8 bases. Per the germline V gene, CDR1 is KGHSH and CDR2 is LQKENI. The CDR3 has 16 amino acids. Germline trimming cut 4 bases from V and 2 bases from J; bases unmatched to any gene: 7.

This rearrangement joins TRBV5-1 to TRBJ2-1, with 7 bases identical to TRBD2. The V and J ends lost 4 bases and 0 bases, in that order; junction bases with no gene match: 7. This CDR3 spans 16 amino acids. Germline values: CDR1 SGHRS, CDR2 YFSETQ. The CDR3 region is CASSGGRTSSYNEQFF. DNA for the CDR3: TGCGCCAGCAGCGGCGGACGGACTAGCTCCTACAATGAGCAGTTCTTC. Based on the CDR3 plus reference TRBV5-1 and TRBJ2-1, the full variable domain is KAGVTQTPRYLIKTRGQQVTLSCSPISGHRSVSWYQQTPGQGLQFLFEYFSETQRNKGNFPGRFSGRQFSNSRSEMNVSTLELGDSALYLCASSGGRTSSYNEQFFGPGTRLTVL.

This clone has only a few counts. The sample contains more than one DNA sequence encoding this CDR3. The chain uses TRBV11-2 and TRBJ1-1, with a tentative D call TRBD1 (5 bases). This CDR3 spans 13 amino acids. The ends were cut back, 3 bases at V and 2 bases at J, with 7 bases in the middle. CDR1 and CDR2 from the germline V gene are SGHAT and FQNNGV. The CDR3 DNA is TGTGCCAGCAGCTTTCAGGGCAACACTGAAGCTTTCTTT. Its translation is CASSFQGNTEAFF.

This chain uses TRBV5-4 with TRBJ1-1; D gene ambiguous. V shed 2 bases and J shed 2 bases, with 7 bases lying between them. The germline V gene encodes CDR1 SGHNT and CDR2 YYREEE (reference sequence). The CDR3 length is 13 residues. In DNA form, the CDR3 reads TGTGCCAGCAGCTTAGAGCCAAACACTGAAGCTTTCTTT. It yields the protein CASSLEPNTEAFF.

The DNA for the CDR3 is TGTGCCACCAGCAGCGACCAAGGGGGACTAGCGCACGATACGCAGTATTTT. Amino acids: CATSSDQGGLAHDTQYF. The chain is built from TRBV15 and TRBJ2-3; TRBD2 aligns across 10 bases. The V gene end was trimmed by 3 bases and the J gene end by 6 bases; junction bases not matched to a gene: 12. Germline CDR1 is LNHNV and CDR2 is YYDKDF (reference sequence). This CDR3 has 17 amino acids. Combining the CDR3 with reference TRBV15 and TRBJ2-3 gives the whole variable domain DAMVIQNPRYQVTQFGKPVTLSCSQTLNHNVMYWYQQKSSQAPKLLFHYYDKDFNNEADTPDNFQSRRPNTSFCFLDIRSPGLGDTAMYLCATSSDQGGLAHDTQYFGPGTRLTVL.

This clone was detected a few times. The gene calls are TRBV5-6 and TRBJ2-3; D is unresolved. The CDR3 is made up of 12 amino acids. Germline loops: CDR1 SGHDT, CDR2 YYEEEE. The ends were cut back, 10 bases at V and 4 bases at J, with 13 bases in the middle. CDR3 sequence: CAVSRRADTQYF. CDR3 coding DNA: TGTGCCGTCTCGCGCCGGGCAGATACGCAGTATTTT.

The chain uses TRBV12-3 or TRBV12-4 and TRBJ2-5; a possible D gene is TRBD2 (6 bases). V lost 3 bases to trimming and J lost 5 bases, with 10 bases between them. The CDR3 runs 13 residues. CDR3 region: CASSFGGTETQYF. DNA for the CDR3: TGTGCCAGCAGTTTTGGGGGGACTGAGACCCAGTACTTC.

This clone was seen once. The gene calls are TRBV6-6 and TRBJ1-1; D remains unclear. The germline CDR1 and CDR2 sequences are MNHNY and SVGAGI (reference sequence). The CDR3 is 12 amino acids. The V end was cut by 5 bases, the J end by 1 base, with 5 bases between. CDR3 region: CASSRQNTEAFF. CDR3 bases: TGTGCCAGCAGTCGACAGAACACTGAAGCTTTCTTT.

On this clone itself: The junction differs from germline at one of its ends, possibly a read error. The chain employs TRBV10-2 and TRBJ1-5, with a tentative D call TRBD1 (5 bases). Germline V gene data show CDR1 as WSHSY and CDR2 as SAAADI. The CDR3 length is 13 residues. The CDR3 protein is CASSEQGDQPQHF. CDR3 DNA sequence: TGCGCCAGCAGTGAGCAAGGGGATCAACCCCAGCATTTT.

The rearrangement links TRBV19 to TRBJ2-7; possible D gene TRBD2, 6 bases. The germline V gene has CDR1 LNHDA and CDR2 SQIVND (reference sequence). CDR3 length: 14 residues. Between the trimmed V and J ends, which lost 4 bases and 0 bases, there was a span of 10 bases. The CDR3 spells CASSKRETSYEQYF. The CDR3 DNA reads TGTGCCAGTAGTAAACGGGAGACCTCCTACGAGCAGTACTTC.

The chain employs TRBV29-1 and TRBJ2-1; 10 bases are shared with TRBD2. J lost 0 bases, V lost 1 base, and 0 bases had no gene match. The V gene's germline CDR1 is SQVTM and CDR2 ANQGSEA. The CDR3 runs 15 residues. The CDR3 nucleotides read TGCAGCGTTGAAGGGACTAGCGGCTCCTACAATGAGCAGTTCTTC. This encodes CSVEGTSGSYNEQFF.

This clone has only one observation. J is TRBJ2-1 and V is TRBV3-1 (or the pseudogene TRBV3-2), with D possibly being TRBD1 (5 bases). Trimming cost V 0 bases and J 1 base, with 10 bases left between them. The germline V gene has CDR1 LGHDT and CDR2 YNNKEL (reference sequence). This CDR3 spans 16 amino acids. The CDR3, as DNA: TGTGCCAGCAGCCAAGATCCAGGGAATTCCTACAATGAGCAGTTCTTC. Protein: CASSQDPGNSYNEQFF.

The genes are TRBV7-2 and TRBJ1-1; no clear D. Germline lookup yields CDR1 SGHTA and CDR2 FQGNSA. There are 14 residues in the CDR3. Trimming stripped 0 bases from V and 2 bases from J, with 7 bases between. The CDR3 nucleotides read TGTGCCAGCAGCTTAGCGGGGAGTAACACTGAAGCTTTCTTT. Its protein is CASSLAGSNTEAFF.

The CDR3 nucleotides read TGCGCCAGCAGCCAACCGACAGGGGCCCAATATGGCTACACCTTC. This sequence encodes CASSQPTGAQYGYTF. The J gene is TRBJ1-2, the V gene TRBV4-1; 8 nucleotides align to TRBD1. This CDR3 region has 15 residues. Unmatched junction bases numbered 7, after V lost 2 bases and J lost 5 bases. CDR1 is MGHRA and CDR2 is YSYEKL in the germline V gene.

J is TRBJ1-2 and V is TRBV19; 7 bases are shared with TRBD1. The CDR3 contains 13 residues. The V segment lost 9 bases and the J segment 2 bases; nucleotides outside the gene matches: 6. From germline, CDR1 is LNHDA and CDR2 SQIVND (reference sequence). This CDR3 is CASYGQENYGYTF. CDR3 sequence (DNA): TGTGCCAGCTACGGACAGGAGAACTATGGCTACACCTTC.

The rearrangement links TRBV6-5 to TRBJ1-2; weak D call: TRBD1 (5 bases). Trimming left V 6 bases short and J 6 bases short, with 11 bases between. CDR3 length equals 12 residues. Germline CDR1 MNHEY, CDR2 SVGAGI. CDR3 residues: CASSPGTHGYTF. CDR3 sequence (DNA): TGTGCCAGCAGCCCAGGGACTCATGGCTACACCTTC.

The CDR3 nucleotides are TGTGCCAGCAGCCCCTTCGTCCAGCAAGAGACCCAGTACTTC. As protein: CASSPFVQQETQYF. V gene TRBV3-1 (or the pseudogene TRBV3-2) combines with J gene TRBJ2-5, with no clear D. Germline CDR1 and CDR2: LGHDT and YNNKEL (reference sequence). The CDR3 has 14 residues. V lost 4 bases to trimming and J lost 2 bases, with 11 bases between them.

The rearrangement links TRBV5-6 to TRBJ1-2; TRBD1 is a possible D gene (5 bases). Trimming pared 1 base from V and 1 base from J, leaving 17 bases between. Germline V gene data show CDR1 as SGHDT and CDR2 as YYEEEE. There are 17 residues in the CDR3. CDR3 DNA: TGTGCCAGCAGCTTGCGGCAGGGAATGGAAGTTAACTATGGCTACACCTTC. Residues: CASSLRQGMEVNYGYTF.

V and J are TRBV14 and TRBJ1-2; possible D gene TRBD1, 5 bases. V shed 1 base and J shed 7 bases, with 7 bases lying between them. The germline V gene encodes CDR1 SGHDN and CDR2 FVKESK. The length of the CDR3 is 12 residues. CDR3 region: CASSQGQFGYTF. The CDR3 bases are TGTGCCAGCAGCCAAGGACAGTTTGGCTACACCTTC.

V usage is TRBV9 and J usage is TRBJ2-5, with a weak D call TRBD2 (6 bases). Germline V gene sequence: CDR1 SGDLS, CDR2 YYNGEE. Trimming stripped 4 bases from V and 1 base from J, with 11 bases between. The CDR3 has 14 amino acids. The CDR3 DNA sequence: TGTGCCAGCAGCCCGGAGGGCCTCCAAGAGACCCAGTACTTC. Its protein product is CASSPEGLQETQYF.

The genes are TRBV19 and TRBJ2-1, with 12 bases fitting TRBD2. Per the germline V gene, CDR1 is LNHDA and CDR2 is SQIVND (reference sequence). J lost 2 bases, V lost 8 bases, and 7 bases had no gene match. The CDR3 length is 16 residues. The CDR3 DNA reads TGTGCCAGTTACATAGGACTAGCGGGGCCCTACAATGAGCAGTTCTTC. Protein sequence: CASYIGLAGPYNEQFF. Based on the CDR3 plus reference TRBV19 and TRBJ2-1, the full variable domain is DGGITQSPKYLFRKEGQNVTLSCEQNLNHDAMYWYRQDPGQGLRLIYYSQIVNDFQKGDIAEGYSVSREKKESFPLTVTSAQKNPTAFYLCASYIGLAGPYNEQFFGPGTRLTVL.

This clone turned up a few times. The chain is built from TRBV19 and TRBJ2-5; D is undetermined. The germline V gene has CDR1 LNHDA and CDR2 SQIVND (reference sequence). The CDR3 spans 13 residues. Trimming cost V 3 bases and J 4 bases, with 9 bases left between them. CDR3 region: CASSIGPSETQYF. CDR3 sequence (DNA): TGTGCCAGTAGTATTGGCCCTTCAGAGACCCAGTACTTC.

The chain employs TRBV27 and TRBJ1-5, with a weak D call TRBD1 (5 bases). V was trimmed by 6 bases and J by 9 bases, leaving 18 bases between them. The CDR3 totals 14 residues. From germline, CDR1 is MNHEY and CDR2 SMNVEV (reference sequence). The CDR3 DNA is TGTGCCAGCAGCTTCCAAGGGCGGGGGTGGCCCCAGCATTTT. Translated, it gives CASSFQGRGWPQHF.